Listed below are T cell receptor beta chains from one sample, sequenced in a study of OX40 agonist ivuxolimab in advanced cancers. Repertoires were generated with immunoSEQ multiplex PCR, while TCRdb's copy carries only in-frame clones and drops some. The sample yields tens of thousands of clones, roughly 89% seen once. The sample in question was CD4+ or CD8+ T cells sorted from blood, obtained in a trial of the OX40 agonist ivuxolimab. These receptors originate from an adult with an advanced solid tumor such as melanoma, head and neck, liver or kidney cancer. Each CDR3 is given without its conserved first and last residue. Fields, in order: J gene, V gene, CDR3 protein.

j_call: TRBJ2-7; v_call: TRBV29-1; cdr3_aa: SVVYRDGSYEQY
j_call: TRBJ2-2; v_call: TRBV5-1; cdr3_aa: ASSHERGARDGELF
j_call: TRBJ2-1; v_call: TRBV5-1; cdr3_aa: ASSNSNEQF
j_call: TRBJ2-7; v_call: TRBV7-4; cdr3_aa: ASSSTGGPPYEQY
j_call: TRBJ2-3; v_call: TRBV7-9; cdr3_aa: ASSPTSGGADTQY
j_call: TRBJ1-2; v_call: TRBV27; cdr3_aa: ASSFLGGKGYGYT
j_call: TRBJ2-2; v_call: TRBV6-1; cdr3_aa: ASSKSGQNTGELF
j_call: -; v_call: TRBV11-2; cdr3_aa: ASSPTGGGSYEQY
j_call: TRBJ1-1; v_call: TRBV6-6; cdr3_aa: ASSYSIKGNTEAF
j_call: TRBJ2-4; v_call: TRBV11-2; cdr3_aa: ASSLVGTSPELY
j_call: TRBJ2-7; v_call: TRBV2; cdr3_aa: ASSAGQVLEQY
j_call: TRBJ2-5; v_call: TRBV2; cdr3_aa: ASSRGYQETQY
j_call: TRBJ2-4; v_call: TRBV27; cdr3_aa: ASQRLGGIAKNIQY
j_call: TRBJ1-3; v_call: TRBV5-1; cdr3_aa: ASSEGQSGNTIY
j_call: TRBJ2-1; v_call: TRBV10-1; cdr3_aa: ASSEQRGSYNEQF
j_call: TRBJ2-7; v_call: TRBV6-1; cdr3_aa: ASRGQGSVYEQY
j_call: TRBJ1-5; v_call: TRBV6-1; cdr3_aa: ASSERRARGGNQPQH
j_call: TRBJ2-7; v_call: TRBV30; cdr3_aa: AGSRVQGHEQY
j_call: TRBJ2-2; v_call: TRBV7-9; cdr3_aa: ASSLSGQVNTGELF
j_call: TRBJ2-5; v_call: TRBV19; cdr3_aa: ASSLSGQKETQY
j_call: TRBJ2-7; v_call: TRBV2; cdr3_aa: ASKTAGTVGDEQY
j_call: TRBJ2-3; v_call: TRBV11-2; cdr3_aa: ASSLGSVGRITDTQY
j_call: TRBJ2-7; v_call: TRBV5-5; cdr3_aa: ASSFNRGRVEQY
j_call: TRBJ2-7; v_call: TRBV5-1; cdr3_aa: ASSSGGAYEQY